This T cell receptor beta chain was sequenced in a study of blood T cells in healthy people across ages. This clonotype was seen only a few times. The CDR3 sequence is 16 residues long. Deletions cut 0 bases from V and 2 bases from J, with 12 bases between. Germline V gene data show CDR1 as SGHKS and CDR2 as YYEKEE (reference sequence). Then a second PCR, running roughly 7 to 11 cycles, was carried out with a sample-barcoded 5' primer and a J-beta primer mix. Per sample, CDR3-containing paired-end reads numbered at least 2.5 million. TCRdb re-called the 5' RACE reads through MiXCR, storing one row per CDR3 protein. The profile shows more than 900,000 distinct CDR3 sequences, approximately 25% of them singletons. These sequences were also reported in another study, on T cells of mothers and their children.

The sequence was collected from a girl aged 2 to 9 in good health. The J gene is TRBJ1-5, the V gene TRBV5-5, with TRBD1 as a possible D gene (5 bases). Sequencing was carried out using blood. The CDR3 DNA reads TGTGCCAGCAGCTTGGTCGGGACTGGGGGCAATCAGCCCCAGCATTTT. Translating it yields CASSLVGTGGNQPQHF.